This T cell receptor beta chain was identified in a study of OX40 agonist ivuxolimab in advanced cancers. Study context: Enrolled patients in dose escalation had cancers that were hepatocellular carcinoma, melanoma, renal cell or head and neck cancer.

Assay used: immunoSEQ multiplex PCR; TCRdb lists only in-frame clones, some missing. The profile shows some 100,000 clones, around 80% of them singletons. Patients had blood sampled at baseline and again on cycle 4 day 1 and cycle 7 day 1. The CDR3 totals 15 residues. The V end lost 3 bases, the J end lost 0 bases, and 9 bases lay between the germline ends. Looked up from germline, CDR1 is SGDLS and CDR2 is YYNGEE. General study results and limits: The study observed clonal expansion of CD4+ and CD8+ blood T cells by week 6 at 0.1 to 3.0 mg/kg.

Regarding this clone: Its antigen remains unknown.

V usage is TRBV9 and J usage is TRBJ2-2; D is unresolved. The sequenced sample was CD4+ or CD8+ T cells sorted from blood, obtained in a trial of the OX40 agonist ivuxolimab. The sequence was obtained from an adult with an advanced solid tumor such as melanoma, head and neck, liver or kidney cancer. CDR3 nucleotide sequence: TGTGCCAGCAGCGCAGACGGTGCGAACACCGGGGAGCTGTTTTTT. Its translation is CASSADGANTGELFF. Full variable domain (missing parts from reference TRBV9 and TRBJ2-2): DSGVTQTPKHLITATGQRVTLRCSPRSGDLSVYWYQQSLDQGLQFLIQYYNGEERAKGNILERFSAQQFPDLHSELNLSSLELGDSALYFCASSADGANTGELFFGEGSRLTVL.